The 18 T cell receptor beta chains below come from one sample, sequenced in a study of blood T cell repertoires in COVID-19. Measured with immunoSEQ multiplex PCR; TCRdb has only the in-frame clones, and not every one. The sample lists about 190,000 clones, approximately 90% occurring once. The specimen sequenced was peripheral blood. The receptor set was obtained from a man aged 30-40 years with acute or convalescent COVID-19.

This clone was found a few times. The chain links TRBV6-5 to TRBJ2-1; perhaps TRBD2 as D (6 bases). Germline CDR1 is MNHEY and CDR2 is SVGAGI. Trimming pared 7 bases from V and 5 bases from J, leaving 12 bases between. The CDR3 contains 13 residues. The CDR3 here is CASTGGVHNEQFF. CDR3 nucleotide sequence: TGTGCCAGCACCGGCGGGGTACACAATGAGCAGTTCTTC.

The chain employs TRBV30 and TRBJ2-5; TRBD2 aligns across 8 bases. Germline lookup yields CDR1 GTSNPN and CDR2 SVGIG (reference sequence). The CDR3 runs to 12 residues. J lost 5 bases, V lost 7 bases, and 6 bases had no gene match. DNA for the CDR3: TGTGCCTTGACGGGGGGGCAGGAGACCCAGTACTTC. Protein product: CALTGGQETQYF.

The chain couples TRBV29-1 to TRBJ1-2; D not certain. This CDR3 is 12 amino acids long. V lost 7 bases, J lost 0 bases, and 9 bases lay in between. Germline CDR1 SQVTM, CDR2 ANQGSEA. The CDR3 DNA reads TGCAGCGCCGGGGATTCTAACTATGGCTACACCTTC. Amino acids: CSAGDSNYGYTF. The full variable domain, in which reference TRBV29-1 and TRBJ1-2 provide the parts outside the CDR3, is SAVISQKPSRDICQRGTSLTIQCQVDSQVTMMFWYRQQPGQSLTLIATANQGSEATYESGFVIDKFPISRPNLTFSTLTVSNMSPEDSSIYLCSAGDSNYGYTFGSGTRLTVV.

There are a few counts of this clone. The CDR3 reads CASSQVPGGDQPQHF. The CDR3 DNA sequence: TGTGCCAGCAGCCAAGTCCCAGGGGGCGATCAGCCCCAGCATTTT. The chain combines TRBV3-1 (or the pseudogene TRBV3-2) with TRBJ1-5; 8 nucleotides align to TRBD1. The trim removed 1 base at V and 5 bases at J, leaving 4 bases unmatched. Germline V gene data show CDR1 as LGHDT and CDR2 as YNNKEL (reference sequence). The CDR3 is 15 residues long.

The chain links TRBV19 to TRBJ1-5, with D tentatively TRBD1 (6 bases). CDR3 length: 14 amino acids. The germline gives CDR1 LNHDA, CDR2 SQIVND (reference sequence). V lost 3 bases and J 6 bases, leaving 12 bases between the germline ends. The CDR3 loop is CASSMQGRGQPQHF. The DNA for the CDR3 is TGTGCCAGTAGTATGCAGGGGCGCGGTCAGCCCCAGCATTTT. Looking up the rest from reference TRBV19 and TRBJ1-5 gives the full variable domain: DGGITQSPKYLFRKEGQNVTLSCEQNLNHDAMYWYRQDPGQGLRLIYYSQIVNDFQKGDIAEGYSVSREKKESFPLTVTSAQKNPTAFYLCASSMQGRGQPQHFGDGTRLSIL.

This clone was counted only a few times. The V and J genes are TRBV5-1 and TRBJ1-1; 7 bases agree with TRBD1. The V and J ends lost 3 bases and 1 base, in that order; junction bases with no gene match: 6. Germline-derived CDR1 and CDR2 are SGHRS and YFSETQ. The CDR3 loop spans 15 amino acids. The CDR3: CASSSAGQRNTEAFF. CDR3 bases: TGCGCCAGCAGCTCGGCGGGACAGAGGAACACTGAAGCTTTCTTT.

This clone was picked up a small number of times. The chain recombines TRBV30 with TRBJ1-2, with 7 nucleotides matching TRBD1. With 4 bases clipped from V and 4 bases from J, the junction kept 3 bases outside the gene matches. Germline V lookup: CDR1 GTSNPN, CDR2 SVGIG (reference sequence). This CDR3 comprises 12 residues. The chain's CDR3 is CAWMGQPYGYTF. The CDR3 DNA follows: TGTGCCTGGATGGGACAGCCCTATGGCTACACCTTC.

A single count supports this clone. The chain joins TRBV6-6 to TRBJ1-2; D is possibly TRBD1 (6 bases). This CDR3 spans 14 amino acids. V lost 4 bases, J lost 4 bases, and 13 bases lay in between. Germline assignment: CDR1 MNHNY and CDR2 SVGAGI (reference sequence). The CDR3 reads CASSSRTERYGYTF. CDR3 sequence (DNA): TGTGCCAGCAGTTCCCGGACAGAGCGCTATGGCTACACCTTC.

This chain connects TRBV7-6 to TRBJ1-2; perhaps TRBD1 as D (5 bases). The germline gives CDR1 SGHVS, CDR2 FNYEAQ. V was cut by 7 bases and J by 6 bases, with 33 bases left in between. The CDR3 is made up of 19 amino acids. CDR3 in DNA: TGTGCCAGCACTAAACTGGGGGGTTTTAGCTCCTTGCTCGGCGATGGCTACACCTTC. This codes for CASTKLGGFSSLLGDGYTF.

The chain employs TRBV11-2 and TRBJ2-7; the match to TRBD1 covers 7 bases. CDR1 and CDR2 (germline): SGHAT, FQNNGV. V lost 4 bases and J lost 7; bases outside the gene matches: 10. There are 14 residues in the CDR3. The CDR3 DNA sequence: TGTGCCAGCAGCTCAAGTGACAGGGAGTGGGAGCAGTACTTC. Its protein is CASSSSDREWEQYF.

This rearrangement joins TRBV5-1 to TRBJ1-1; D is possibly TRBD1 (6 bases). Germline V gene data show CDR1 as SGHRS and CDR2 as YFSETQ. Between the trimmed V and J ends, which lost 4 bases and 0 bases, there was a span of 13 bases. The CDR3 contains 15 residues. The CDR3 DNA sequence: TGCGCCAGCAGCCCGACACAGGGTTTGAACACTGAAGCTTTCTTT. Amino acids: CASSPTQGLNTEAFF. Based on the CDR3 plus reference TRBV5-1 and TRBJ1-1, the full variable domain is KAGVTQTPRYLIKTRGQQVTLSCSPISGHRSVSWYQQTPGQGLQFLFEYFSETQRNKGNFPGRFSGRQFSNSRSEMNVSTLELGDSALYLCASSPTQGLNTEAFFGQGTRLTVV.

The CDR3 DNA is TGTGCCATCAGCATCACTGGAAACACCATATATTTT. This translates into CAISITGNTIYF. The chain has TRBV10-3 and TRBJ1-3, with D unclear. The CDR3 has 12 amino acids. Germline V gene sequence: CDR1 ENHRY, CDR2 SYGVKD. Trimming took off 6 bases at V and 2 bases at J, with 5 bases between the two ends.

V and J are TRBV19 and TRBJ1-1; unclear D gene. The CDR3 consists of 15 residues. V was clipped by 5 bases and J by 11 bases, with 24 bases between them. CDR1 LNHDA and CDR2 SQIVND come from the germline V gene (reference sequence). The CDR3 bases are TGTGCCAGTAGTCCAAACTTATCCGGGGTGAGTCGGGCTTTCTTT. This translates into CASSPNLSGVSRAFF.

The rearrangement joins TRBV28 to TRBJ1-2, with D unresolved. Trimming pared 8 bases from V and 10 bases from J, leaving 20 bases between. This CDR3 region has 13 residues. CDR1 and CDR2 (germline): MDHEN, SYDVKM. CDR3 region: CASVTLGRGFYTF. DNA for the CDR3: TGTGCCAGCGTGACACTTGGGCGGGGTTTCTACACCTTC.

DNA of the CDR3: TGTGCCAGCCAGCGCCGGGACAGGAACACCGGGGAGCTGTTTTTT. This encodes CASQRRDRNTGELFF. The rearrangement joins TRBV28 to TRBJ2-2; 7 positions match TRBD1. CDR1 and CDR2 (germline): MDHEN, SYDVKM. V was clipped by 8 bases and J by 1 base; unmatched bases: 7. The CDR3 is 15 residues long.

The J gene is TRBJ2-1, the V gene TRBV5-1, with 11 nucleotides matching TRBD1. CDR3 length: 17 residues. The germline V gene has CDR1 SGHRS and CDR2 YFSETQ. V lost 4 bases, J lost 6 bases, and 12 bases stayed unmatched. The CDR3 is CASSPVPGTGGTNEQFF. For the CDR3, the DNA is TGCGCCAGCAGCCCGGTCCCCGGGACAGGGGGAACCAATGAGCAGTTCTTC.

CDR3 amino acids: CASSSGHTSGNTIYF. The CDR3 DNA reads TGCGCCAGCAGCTCGGGACATACCTCTGGAAACACCATATATTTT. The J gene is TRBJ1-3, the V gene TRBV5-1, with D tentatively TRBD1 (6 bases). Germline V lookup: CDR1 SGHRS, CDR2 YFSETQ. Trimming stripped 3 bases from V and 0 bases from J, with 10 bases between. The CDR3 is 15 amino acids. Using reference TRBV5-1 and TRBJ1-3 for the parts outside the CDR3, the full variable domain is KAGVTQTPRYLIKTRGQQVTLSCSPISGHRSVSWYQQTPGQGLQFLFEYFSETQRNKGNFPGRFSGRQFSNSRSEMNVSTLELGDSALYLCASSSGHTSGNTIYFGEGSWLTVV.

The CDR3 nucleotides are TGTGCCAGCCTCGGACAGTTGAATTCACCCCTCCACTTT. Its translation: CASLGQLNSPLHF. The rearrangement joins TRBV18 to TRBJ1-6, with a weak D call TRBD1 (6 bases). The CDR3 loop spans 13 amino acids. Trimming removed 8 bases from V and 7 bases from J, with 12 bases in between. CDR1 and CDR2 from the germline V gene are KGHSH and LQKENI.